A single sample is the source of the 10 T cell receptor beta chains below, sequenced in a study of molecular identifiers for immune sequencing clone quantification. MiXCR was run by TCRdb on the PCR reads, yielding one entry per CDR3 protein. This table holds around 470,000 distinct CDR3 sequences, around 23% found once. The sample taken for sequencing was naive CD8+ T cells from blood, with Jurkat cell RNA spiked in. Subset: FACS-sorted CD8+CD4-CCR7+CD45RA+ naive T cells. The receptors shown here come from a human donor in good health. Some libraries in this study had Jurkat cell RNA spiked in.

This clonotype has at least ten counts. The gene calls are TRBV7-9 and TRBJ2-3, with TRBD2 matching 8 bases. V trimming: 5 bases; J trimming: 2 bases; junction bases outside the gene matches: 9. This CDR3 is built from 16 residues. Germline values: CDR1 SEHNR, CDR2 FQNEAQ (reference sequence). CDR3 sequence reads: CASSTQTSGYTDTQYF. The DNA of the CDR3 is TGTGCCAGCAGCACCCAAACTAGCGGCTACACAGATACGCAGTATTTT.

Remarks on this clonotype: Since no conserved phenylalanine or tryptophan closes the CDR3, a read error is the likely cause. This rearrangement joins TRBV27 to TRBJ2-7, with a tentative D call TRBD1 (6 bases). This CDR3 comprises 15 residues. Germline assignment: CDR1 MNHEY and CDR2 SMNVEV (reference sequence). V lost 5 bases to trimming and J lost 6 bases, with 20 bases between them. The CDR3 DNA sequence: TGTGCCAGCAGTACATCCGGGACATGGACCTTCGAGCAGTACCTC. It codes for CASSTSGTWTFEQYL.

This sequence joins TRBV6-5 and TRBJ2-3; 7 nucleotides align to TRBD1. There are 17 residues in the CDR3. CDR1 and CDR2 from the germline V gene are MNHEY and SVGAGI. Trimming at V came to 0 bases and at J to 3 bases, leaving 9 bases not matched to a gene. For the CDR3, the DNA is TGTGCCAGCAGTTACTCACAAACAGGGGTTAGGACAGATACGCAGTATTTT. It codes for CASSYSQTGVRTDTQYF.

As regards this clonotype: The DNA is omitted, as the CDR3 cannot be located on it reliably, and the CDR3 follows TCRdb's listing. CDR3 loop: CASMFFGGLDQPQHF. This chain uses TRBV28 with TRBJ1-5. Both ends counted, the CDR3 spans 15 residues. Germline assignment: CDR1 MDHEN and CDR2 SYDVKM.

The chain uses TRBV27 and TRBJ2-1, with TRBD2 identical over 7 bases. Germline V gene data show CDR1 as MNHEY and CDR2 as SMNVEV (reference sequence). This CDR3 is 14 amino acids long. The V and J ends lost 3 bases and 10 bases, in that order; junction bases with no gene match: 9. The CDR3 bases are TGTGCCAGCAGTTTTGGGGGGGAGGTAAGGGAGCAGTTCTTC. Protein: CASSFGGEVREQFF.

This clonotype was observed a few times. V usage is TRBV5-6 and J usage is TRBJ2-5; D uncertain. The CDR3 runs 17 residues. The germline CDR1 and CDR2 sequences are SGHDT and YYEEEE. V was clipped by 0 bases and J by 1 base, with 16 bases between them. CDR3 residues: CASSLAGSPSGQETQYF. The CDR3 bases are TGTGCCAGCAGCTTGGCGGGCTCACCCTCGGGCCAAGAGACCCAGTACTTC.

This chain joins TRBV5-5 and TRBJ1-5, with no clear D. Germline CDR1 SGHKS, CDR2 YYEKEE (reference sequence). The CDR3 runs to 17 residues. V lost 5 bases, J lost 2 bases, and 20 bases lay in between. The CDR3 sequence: CASSPTLAEVGNQPQHF. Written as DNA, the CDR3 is TGTGCCAGCAGTCCTACGCTGGCAGAGGTGGGCAATCAGCCCCAGCATTTT.

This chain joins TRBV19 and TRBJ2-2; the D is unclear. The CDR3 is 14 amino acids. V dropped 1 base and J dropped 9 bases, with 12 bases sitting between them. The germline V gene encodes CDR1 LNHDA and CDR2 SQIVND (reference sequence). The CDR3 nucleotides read TGTGCCAGTAGTATAGGTAGCAGCAAGCGGGAGCTGTTTTTT. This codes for CASSIGSSKRELFF.

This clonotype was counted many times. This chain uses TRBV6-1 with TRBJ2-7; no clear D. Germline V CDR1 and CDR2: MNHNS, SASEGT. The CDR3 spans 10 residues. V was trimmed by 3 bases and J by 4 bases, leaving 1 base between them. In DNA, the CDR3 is TGTGCCAGCAGTGAGTACGAGCAGTACTTC. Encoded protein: CASSEYEQYF.

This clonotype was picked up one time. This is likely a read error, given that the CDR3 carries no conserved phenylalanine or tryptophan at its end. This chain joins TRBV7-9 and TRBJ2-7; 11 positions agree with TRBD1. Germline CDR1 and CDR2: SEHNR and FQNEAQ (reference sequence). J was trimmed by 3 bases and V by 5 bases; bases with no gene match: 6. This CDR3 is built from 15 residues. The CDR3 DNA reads TGTGCCAGCAGCACCACCGGGACAGGGGGCTACGAGCAGTACCTC. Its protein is CASSTTGTGGYEQYL.